What follows is one T cell receptor beta chain and its context. What it binds is not known. This entry belongs to a study of T cell responses to AZD1222 COVID-19 vaccine. Study-wide findings and caveats: Every sample of the repertoires postdated the peak T cell response. Baseline seropositivity occurred in only six AZD1222 recipients.

Germline assignment: CDR1 MDHEN and CDR2 SYDVKM. Trimming pared 6 bases from V and 5 bases from J, leaving 26 bases between. The CDR3 covers 18 residues. The assay was immunoSEQ multiplex PCR, and TCRdb's table has in-frame clones only and misses some. The sample contains 98,000 or so clones, approximately 89% of which appear only once. The specimen was peripheral blood, collected on day 0 of MenACWY control vaccination. The J gene is TRBJ2-1, the V gene TRBV28; TRBD2 is a possible D gene (6 bases). The sequence was obtained from an adult in good health. The CDR3 DNA is TGTGCCAGCAGCATAACGGGACCCACACCGGGACTTAACAATGAGCAGTTCTTC. Amino acids: CASSITGPTPGLNNEQFF.